The present TCR beta chain was sequenced within a study of blood T cell repertoires in COVID-19 (dated by TCRdb to 2018 to 2020). Regarding the study in general: Collaborator samples came from the United States, Italy and Spain and covered acute and convalescent phases of COVID-19. HLA class I and class II types, where available, came from metadata supplied by the sample provider rather than from assay-based typing. A de-identified subject ID, COVID-19 status, age in years and sex were almost always included in the sample metadata. The dataset comprised deeply sampled blood TCRbeta repertoires from subjects exposed to, actively infected with, or recovered from COVID-19. The repertoires were released in a freely available public database intended as a resource for research on the immune response to SARS-CoV-2. The material from the prospective study consisted of cDNA or gDNA derived from T cells, B-cell-depleted T cells, or PBMCs. The samples were drawn from two sources: the first 160 participants of the ongoing ImmuneRACE study, and fewer than 1,500 subjects contributed by 6 global collaborators. Broad study findings and their caveats: How much clinical and demographic metadata was included differed by source and by participant, and the metadata was provided uncurated.

About this clone itself: Its antigen target is currently unknown. One base away there is no much larger clone; base qualities are not given.

Each collaborating institution followed its own protocols to collect whole blood in K2EDTA tubes. For TCRbeta analysis, collaborator samples were shipped as frozen whole blood, as isolated PBMCs, or as DNA extracted from either sample type. TCRbeta CDR3 regions were amplified from genomic DNA by means of the immunoSEQ Assay, a bias-controlled multiplex PCR. In the source study's methods: The number of nucleated cells in each sample was estimated by amplification of reference gene primers within the assay. To quantify the absolute abundance of each unique TCRbeta CDR3 rearrangement, sequence reads were collapsed and filtered. Productive Simpson clonality was computed per sample as the square root of Simpson's diversity index over productive rearrangements. TCRdb's version of the immuneACCESS table is confined to in-frame rearrangements and falls short of the full clone set. An unresolved V gene accounts for under half of the shortfall where checked; the remainder is of unknown origin. V, J and clone size were drawn from that table, and D and trimming were deduced from the DNA. This sample holds about 220,000 clones; about 88% were observed only once. 1.9% of the sample is taken by the ten largest.

The receptor was derived from a man aged 35-49 years with active or convalescent COVID-19. The sample taken for sequencing was peripheral blood.

The nucleotides read TGTGCCAGCAGCTCCGACTATGGCTACACCTTC. This encodes CASSSDYGYTF. This receptor chain uses TRBV7-6 and TRBJ1-2; too little of a D gene remains to name it. The junction carries 3 bases between V and J, which are trimmed by 4 bases and 3 bases respectively. The germline V gene supplies CDR1 SGHVS and CDR2 FNYEAQ. Spanning cysteine to phenylalanine, the CDR3 consists of 11 amino acids. Left in the record is the CDR3 DNA by itself, 33 bases read in frame from the first base.